The 13 T cell receptor beta chains below all came from one sample that was sequenced in a study of vaccination effects on CD4 cells after COVID-19. Antigen specificity for these receptors is unknown. Produced via immunoSEQ multiplex PCR; TCRdb's table is partial and in-frame only. The data contain around 60,000 clones, 60% to 80% of them singletons. Viral peptide pool expansion of antigen-specific CD4+ T cells preceded sequencing in the ViraFEST assay. The authors isolated CD4+ T cells after roughly 10 days of culture. Recipients of the vaccine had no prior SARS-CoV-2 infection and negative nucleocapsid antibodies. The sample was CD4+ T cells from PBMCs cultured with HCoV-NL63 spike peptides, taken before COVID-19 vaccination. These receptor sequences come from a human donor who received a COVID-19 vaccine.

This clone was counted only a few times. This chain uses TRBV11-2 with TRBJ2-1, with 11 nucleotides matching TRBD2. V gave up 2 bases and J gave up 3 bases; unmatched junction bases: 9. The CDR3 is 18 residues long. Germline assignment: CDR1 SGHAT and CDR2 FQNNGV. CDR3: CASSLTTSGGLGYNEQFF. Here the CDR3 DNA reads TGTGCCAGCAGCTTAACTACTAGCGGGGGACTTGGCTACAATGAGCAGTTCTTC.

This chain uses TRBV7-2 with TRBJ2-2; maybe TRBD1 (5 bases). With 3 bases removed from V and 1 base from J, the gap between germline ends came to 12 bases. The CDR3 runs 16 residues. Per the germline V gene, CDR1 is SGHTA and CDR2 is FQGNSA. The CDR3 DNA reads as TGTGCCAGCAGCTTGGGGCAATTAAAGAACACCGGGGAGCTGTTTTTT. Translated: CASSLGQLKNTGELFF.

V is TRBV2 and J is TRBJ2-2; unclear D gene. CDR3 length: 14 amino acids. Per germline, CDR1 SNHLY and CDR2 FYNNEI. V was clipped by 4 bases and J by 4 bases, with 10 bases between them. CDR3: CASSGGGVTGELFF. The CDR3 nucleotides are TGTGCCAGCAGTGGCGGTGGGGTCACCGGGGAGCTGTTTTTT.

This rearrangement joins TRBV9 to TRBJ2-3; D is possibly TRBD1 (5 bases). Trimming cost V 0 bases and J 2 bases, with 7 bases left between them. Germline lookup yields CDR1 SGDLS and CDR2 YYNGEE. This CDR3 is 14 amino acids long. This CDR3 is CASSVGTITDTQYF. CDR3 DNA sequence: TGTGCCAGCAGCGTAGGGACAATCACAGATACGCAGTATTTT.

The CDR3 spells CATRGPGMNTEAFF. The CDR3, as DNA: TGTGCCACCAGGGGTCCAGGTATGAACACTGAAGCTTTCTTT. The chain joins TRBV24-1 to TRBJ1-1, with D uncertain. The CDR3 runs to 14 residues. V was cut by 7 bases and J by 0 bases, with 11 bases left in between. Germline values: CDR1 KGHDR, CDR2 SFDVKD.

The table lists this clone with a few counts. The chain carries TRBV5-1 and TRBJ2-2, with D unresolved. The V and J ends lost 0 bases and 0 bases respectively, with 9 bases between them. There are 16 residues in the CDR3. Germline assignment: CDR1 SGHRS and CDR2 YFSETQ. This CDR3 reads CASSLALSSNTGELFF. CDR3 nucleotide sequence: TGCGCCAGCAGCTTGGCCTTGAGTTCGAACACCGGGGAGCTGTTTTTT. The full variable domain, in which reference TRBV5-1 and TRBJ2-2 provide the parts outside the CDR3, is KAGVTQTPRYLIKTRGQQVTLSCSPISGHRSVSWYQQTPGQGLQFLFEYFSETQRNKGNFPGRFSGRQFSNSRSEMNVSTLELGDSALYLCASSLALSSNTGELFFGEGSRLTVL.

This clone has more than one count but fewer than ten. The chain links TRBV4-1 to TRBJ2-3; D may match TRBD1 or TRBD2 (5 bases each). The CDR3 totals 16 residues. The germline V gene has CDR1 MGHRA and CDR2 YSYEKL. Trimming took 4 bases from V and 4 from J, leaving 18 bases between them. The CDR3 loop reads CASSPTPGPRADTQYF. The CDR3, as DNA: TGCGCCAGCAGCCCTACGCCGGGACCCAGGGCAGATACGCAGTATTTT.

Details on this clone: Other DNA sequences in this sample translate to the same CDR3. V is TRBV4-1 and J is TRBJ1-6; a possible D gene is TRBD1 (5 bases). CDR3 size: 17 residues. The V end lost 1 base, the J end lost 4 bases, and 14 bases lay between the germline ends. CDR1 is MGHRA, CDR2 YSYEKL, per germline. For the CDR3, the DNA is TGCGCCAGCAGCCAAGCCAGGGCGAGCTCTTATAATTCACCCCTCCACTTT. Translated: CASSQARASSYNSPLHF.

The chain uses TRBV9 and TRBJ2-5; D is perhaps TRBD1 (5 bases). Trimming pared 0 bases from V and 4 bases from J, leaving 10 bases between. CDR1 SGDLS and CDR2 YYNGEE come from the germline V gene. The CDR3 totals 14 residues. This CDR3 is CASSVGGGGETQYF. The DNA for the CDR3 is TGTGCCAGCAGCGTAGGGGGCGGTGGAGAGACCCAGTACTTC.

This chain connects TRBV18 to TRBJ1-4; 7 bases match TRBD1. Per the germline V gene, CDR1 is KGHSH and CDR2 is LQKENI. This CDR3 comprises 15 residues. J lost 5 bases, V lost 5 bases, and 8 bases had no gene match. The CDR3 reads CASSSGQLDNEKLFF. The CDR3 bases are TGTGCCAGCTCATCGGGACAGTTGGACAATGAAAAACTGTTTTTT.

The CDR3: CASSVGGDTQYF. The DNA for the CDR3 is TGTGCCAGCAGTGTGGGAGGGGATACGCAGTATTTT. This chain uses TRBV2 with TRBJ2-3; 7 nucleotides line up with TRBD2. V shed 4 bases, J shed 6 bases, and the junction held 1 base outside the gene matches. Germline V gene sequence: CDR1 SNHLY, CDR2 FYNNEI. CDR3 length equals 12 residues.

This chain links TRBV6-1 with TRBJ2-7, with TRBD1 matching over 11 bases. This CDR3 has 15 amino acids. Trimming took 3 bases from V and 3 from J; bases not matched to a gene: 4. Germline CDR1 is MNHNS and CDR2 is SASEGT. The CDR3 region has the DNA TGTGCCAGCAGTGAGAGGACAGGGGGCAACTACGAGCAGTACGTC. Translation gives CASSERTGGNYEQYV.

V gene TRBV9 combines with J gene TRBJ1-1; 7 nucleotides agree with TRBD1. The CDR3 spans 16 residues. Germline-derived CDR1 and CDR2 are SGDLS and YYNGEE. Trimming cost V 4 bases and J 0 bases; bases outside gene matches: 9. DNA of the CDR3: TGTGCCAGCAGCCGGGGACAGTCCATCCTGAACACTGAAGCTTTCTTT. Protein: CASSRGQSILNTEAFF. The full variable domain, in which reference TRBV9 and TRBJ1-1 provide the parts outside the CDR3, is DSGVTQTPKHLITATGQRVTLRCSPRSGDLSVYWYQQSLDQGLQFLIQYYNGEERAKGNILERFSAQQFPDLHSELNLSSLELGDSALYFCASSRGQSILNTEAFFGQGTRLTVV.